This T cell receptor (beta chain) comes out of a study of Ad26.COV2.S vaccination and SARS-CoV-2 variants. Study-level points and caveats: After vaccination, substantial breadth of spike-specific CD8+ and CD4+ responses was reported. Total T cell responses, in the TCR breadth and depth analyses, may have been underestimated.

This clone was seen a single time. Its target is not known. Germline values: CDR1 SGHTS, CDR2 YDEGEE. CDR3 length: 17 residues. Trimming took 0 bases from V and 6 from J; bases not matched to a gene: 14. Measured with immunoSEQ multiplex PCR; TCRdb has only the in-frame clones, and not every one. The data show 300,000 to 400,000 clones, roughly 84% seen once. The treatment here: around 19 received Ad26.COV2.S at low or high dose, single or two shots; about 5 received placebo; per-sample allocation not given. The study sampled participants on day 63 after the first vaccine or placebo injection. The sequence was obtained from a person aged 18-60 years who received the Ad26.COV2.S COVID-19 vaccine or a placebo. V usage is TRBV5-8 and J usage is TRBJ2-7, with 8 nucleotides matching TRBD1. Sample: peripheral blood, taken in a trial of Ad26.COV2.S vaccine versus placebo. The CDR3 loop is CASSLDLGQAPRGEQYF. In DNA, the CDR3 is TGTGCCAGCAGCTTGGACTTGGGACAGGCCCCTCGGGGCGAGCAGTACTTC.